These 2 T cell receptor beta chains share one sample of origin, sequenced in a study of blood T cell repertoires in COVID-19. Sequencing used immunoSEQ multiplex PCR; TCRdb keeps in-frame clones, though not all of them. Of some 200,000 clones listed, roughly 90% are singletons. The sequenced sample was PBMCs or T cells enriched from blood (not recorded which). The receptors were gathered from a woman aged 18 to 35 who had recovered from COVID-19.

DNA for the CDR3: TGTGCCAGCAGCCAAGATCGTCGGGAAAAACTGTTTTTT. Its protein product is CASSQDRREKLFF. V is TRBV4-2 and J is TRBJ1-4; no clear D. V was pared by 0 bases and J by 8 bases, with 7 bases between. The CDR3 contains 13 residues. CDR1 is LGHNA, CDR2 YNFKEQ, per germline.

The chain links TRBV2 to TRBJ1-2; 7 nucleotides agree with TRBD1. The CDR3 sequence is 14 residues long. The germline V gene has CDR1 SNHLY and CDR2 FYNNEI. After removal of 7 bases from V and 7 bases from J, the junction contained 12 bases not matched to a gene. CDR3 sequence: CASIRDSQKSGYTF. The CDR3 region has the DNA TGTGCCAGCATTCGGGACAGCCAGAAATCTGGCTACACCTTC.